These T cell receptor beta chains were read from a single sample in a study of T-cell reconstitution after alpha-beta-depleted transplantation in children. Each CDR3 protein gets one entry after TCRdb re-called the PCR reads with MiXCR. This sample has 540,000 or so distinct CDR3 sequences, with roughly 23% found just once. Sequencing used PBMCs, mostly from graft donor cells, obtained 360 days after TCRalphabeta/CD19-depleted stem cell transplant. These receptors all come from a boy under three years old who had a stem cell transplant for acute myeloid leukemia, so the T cells may come from the graft donor. The CDR3 runs from the conserved cysteine through the conserved F or W. The D gene is left open where the match is weak. The size of a clone is reported for some rows only, either as once, few or many, or as a class for expanded clones.

D | size | J | V | DNA | CDR3
TRBD2 | . | TRBJ2-3 | TRBV6-2/TRBV6-3 | TGTGCCAGCAGTTACGGGGCGGGGGGGGAAAGGAGGAGATACGAGAGAACGCAGTATTTT | CASSYGAGGERRRYERTQYF
. | many | TRBJ1-2 | TRBV29-1 | TGCAGCGTTGAACAGGGGAGCCCCCTCTATGGCTACACCTTC | CSVEQGSPLYGYTF
TRBD1 | . | TRBJ1-5 | TRBV6-2/TRBV6-3 | TGTGCCAGCAGTACGGGACAGGGCGAATATAGCAATCAGCCCCAGCATTTT | CASSTGQGEYSNQPQHF
. | . | TRBJ2-1 | TRBV7-2 | TGTGCCAGCAGCTTATACGAAGGGGCGGACCAGTTCTTC | CASSLYEGADQFF
. | many | TRBJ1-3 | TRBV24-1 | TGTGCCACCAGTGATAGCGGACTTTTCGGCACCATATATTTT | CATSDSGLFGTIYF
TRBD2 | . | TRBJ2-2 | TRBV19 | TGTGCCAGTAGTTTGGGACTAGCGGGGATTCCGGGGGAGCTGTTTTTT | CASSLGLAGIPGELFF
. | few | TRBJ2-1 | TRBV6-5 | TGTGCCAGCAGTTATACGGGAAGCGAGCAGTTCTTC | CASSYTGSEQFF
TRBD1 | . | TRBJ2-7 | TRBV12-3/TRBV12-4 | TGTGCCAGCAGCGCCCCGGGACAGGTCTCCTACGAGCAGTACTTC | CASSAPGQVSYEQYF
. | many | TRBJ2-7 | TRBV6-2/TRBV6-3 | TGTGCCAGCAGTTACTCTGCAGGTGACGAGCAGTACTTC | CASSYSAGDEQYF
. | few | TRBJ2-5 | TRBV10-3 | TGTGCCATCAGTGAGGGAGGGGATGAGACCCAGTACTTC | CAISEGGDETQYF
TRBD2 | . | TRBJ2-7 | TRBV12-3/TRBV12-4 | TGTGCCAGCAGTTTTGGTGGCGGGGGGTACTACGAGCAGTACTTC | CASSFGGGGYYEQYF
. | few | TRBJ2-5 | TRBV6-1 | TGTGCCAGCAGGACGAGCCTGACTATCTTGGAGACCCAGTACTTC | CASRTSLTILETQYF
TRBD2 | . | TRBJ2-5 | TRBV5-1 | TGCGCCAGCAGCTTGAAAAAGACTAGCGGGGATCAAGAGACCCAGTACTTC | CASSLKKTSGDQETQYF
TRBD1 | many | TRBJ1-2 | TRBV29-1 | TGCAGCGTGGACGACAGGGGTTTTGGCTACACCTTC | CSVDDRGFGYTF
. | many | TRBJ2-3 | TRBV20-1 | TGCAGTGCTACTCGACGATTGTCAGATACGCAGTATTTT | CSATRRLSDTQYF
. | . | TRBJ1-1 | TRBV6-5 | TGTGCCAGCAGTTACTCGAATCGTCCAGCCCGGGGCACTGAAGCTTTCTTT | CASSYSNRPARGTEAFF
TRBD2 | . | TRBJ2-3 | TRBV29-1 | TGCAGCGTTGAGAACCCTAGCGGGGGCAACACAGATACGCAGTATTTT | CSVENPSGGNTDTQYF
. | . | TRBJ2-5 | TRBV5-1 | TGCGCCAGCAGCCATCAGGGAGAGACCCAGTACTTC | CASSHQGETQYF
. | many | TRBJ2-1 | TRBV12-3/TRBV12-4 | TGTGCCAGCAGCCATCCCCCTAGACTTGAGCAGTTCTTC | CASSHPPRLEQFF
. | many | TRBJ2-4 | TRBV7-9 | TGTGCCAGCAGCTTTAGGGCGCCCACCGCCAAAAACATTCAGTACTTC | CASSFRAPTAKNIQYF
. | many | TRBJ1-4 | TRBV20-1 | TGCAGTCCGAGAGACAGAGGTTCTGAAAAACTGTTTTTT | CSPRDRGSEKLFF
. | few | TRBJ2-4 | TRBV27 | TGTGCCAGCAGCCCCTCGAGGGTCCTGAGAGCCAAAAACATTCAGTACTTC | CASSPSRVLRAKNIQYF
TRBD2 | many | TRBJ2-1 | TRBV7-7 | TGTGCCAGCAGCTATAGCGGGGAGAACAATGAGCAGTTCTTC | CASSYSGENNEQFF
TRBD2 | . | TRBJ2-3 | TRBV10-3 | TGTGCCATCAGTGACTCCGGGGGGGGCGCGGGTACAGATACGCAGTATTTT | CAISDSGGGAGTDTQYF
. | . | TRBJ1-5 | TRBV6-1 | TGTGCCAGCAGTCTTACCGGGGCGTATAGCAATCAGCCCCAGCATTTT | CASSLTGAYSNQPQHF
. | . | TRBJ2-3 | TRBV10-3 | TGTGCCATCAGTGACGGGGACGGGGGAGATACGCAGTATTTT | CAISDGDGGDTQYF
. | . | TRBJ1-2 | TRBV5-1 | TGCGCCAGCAGCTTGGCGGTCACCAACTATGGCTACACCTTC | CASSLAVTNYGYTF
TRBD1 | . | TRBJ2-2 | TRBV5-1 | TGCGCCAGCAGCTTCTGGACAGGGGAGGGCACCGGGGAGCTGTTTTTT | CASSFWTGEGTGELFF
. | many | TRBJ2-7 | TRBV7-8 | TGTGCCAGCAGCTTAGCGGTCGGAGTCAGAAGTTACGAGCAGTACTTC | CASSLAVGVRSYEQYF
. | many | TRBJ1-1 | TRBV15 | TGTGCCACCAGCAGAGATATAGGTCTGAACACTGAAGCTTTCTTT | CATSRDIGLNTEAFF
TRBD2 | few | TRBJ2-1 | TRBV29-1 | TGCAGCGTTGAAGATCGCAAGCGGGGGCCTTCCTACAATGAGCAGTTCTTC | CSVEDRKRGPSYNEQFF
. | few | TRBJ2-3 | TRBV4-1 | TGCGCCAGCAGCCAAGAAGATAGAGATACGCAGTATTTT | CASSQEDRDTQYF
TRBD2 | many | TRBJ2-5 | TRBV7-2 | TGTGCCAGCAGCTCTCGGACTAGCGGGGGGGCGGTTCTAGGAGAGACCCAGTACTTC | CASSSRTSGGAVLGETQYF
. | many | TRBJ2-1 | TRBV12-3/TRBV12-4 | TGTGCCAGCAGCTCGGGATCGCAGTTCTTC | CASSSGSQFF
. | . | TRBJ2-5 | TRBV7-2 | TGTGCCAGCAGCTCACCAGACTTCTTCGAGGAGACCCAGTACTTC | CASSSPDFFEETQYF
. | few | TRBJ1-6 | TRBV6-1 | TGTGCCAGCAGTGACCTCGGACGGACCTATAATTCACCCCTCCACTTT | CASSDLGRTYNSPLHF
. | . | TRBJ2-2 | TRBV9 | TGTGCCAGCAGCGTCGGGCAGGGGCACACCGGGGAGCTGTTTTTT | CASSVGQGHTGELFF
. | . | TRBJ2-3 | TRBV7-2 | TGTGCCAGCAGCTTTCGTGGTGTACGGGACCGGCAAGATACGCAGTATTTT | CASSFRGVRDRQDTQYF
TRBD1 | few | TRBJ2-3 | TRBV5-1 | TGCGCCAGCAGCTTTACGACAGGGCCCACAGATACGCAGTATTTT | CASSFTTGPTDTQYF
TRBD2 | many | TRBJ2-5 | TRBV12-3/TRBV12-4 | TGTGCCAGCACCCCCCCCGGACTAGCTGGGGAGACCCAGTACTTC | CASTPPGLAGETQYF
TRBD2 | few | TRBJ2-5 | TRBV20-1 | TGCAGTGCTAGCGACGGGAGGGACCAGTACTTC | CSASDGRDQYF
. | . | TRBJ2-7 | TRBV6-5 | TGTGCCAGCAGTTACGGCGGGGCGCCCTACGAGCAGTACTTC | CASSYGGAPYEQYF
. | . | TRBJ1-2 | TRBV9 | TGTGCCAGCGGCCCACAAAAAGCAGAAGGCTATGGCTACACCTTC | CASGPQKAEGYGYTF
TRBD1 | few | TRBJ2-3 | TRBV20-1 | TGCAGTGCTAGAGATCCTGGGCGGGGACAGGGGGGCACAGATACGCAGTATTTT | CSARDPGRGQGGTDTQYF
TRBD1 | many | TRBJ2-5 | TRBV2 | TGTGCCAGCAGTGCGACAGGGGTTGATGAGACCCAGTACTTC | CASSATGVDETQYF
. | . | TRBJ2-7 | TRBV5-6 | TGTGCCAGCAGCGCGCAATACTACGAGCAGTACTTC | CASSAQYYEQYF
TRBD1 | . | TRBJ2-7 | TRBV29-1 | TGCAGCGCCCCGGGACAGGACTACGAGCAGTACTTC | CSAPGQDYEQYF
. | few | TRBJ1-2 | TRBV28 | TGTGCCAGCAGTTTAGACGGACACCACTATGGCTACACCTTC | CASSLDGHHYGYTF
. | . | TRBJ2-2 | TRBV20-1 | TGCAGTGCAACTAGGAGACAGCACACCGGGGAGCTGTTTTTT | CSATRRQHTGELFF
TRBD1 | . | TRBJ1-1 | TRBV20-1 | TGCAGTGATGGCAGGGGGGTCGAGAGTGAAGCTTTCTTT | CSDGRGVESEAFF
. | . | TRBJ2-1 | TRBV5-1 | TGCGCCAGCAGCCCCCTACGAGGAGGGGACAATGAGCAGTTCTTC | CASSPLRGGDNEQFF